In this sample, the clone carrying this TCR beta chain turned up many times. Its antigen is unidentified. From RNA transcripts, TCR beta CDR3 regions were amplified. Initially, a first-round RT-PCR of the TCR CDR3 employed the HTBI primer set. MiXCR, run by TCRdb on the multiplex PCR reads, gives a single entry per CDR3 protein. The data show approximately 430,000 distinct CDR3 sequences, with roughly 15% seen just once and roughly an eighth held by the top ten. For the diagnoses, clinical symptoms, serum thyroxine and TRAb, thyroid ultrasound and orbital computed tomography were used. PBMCs stemmed from approximately 9.1 ml fresh peripheral blood. Germline V gives CDR1 SGHRS, CDR2 YFSETQ. Trimming removed 4 bases at V and 7 bases at J, with 15 bases between. This CDR3 has 15 residues. The sample is drawn from a study of T cells in Graves' hyperthyroidism and ophthalmopathy. General study points: The model anticipated ophthalmopathy a median approximately 6.6 months pre-onset. Blood also showed most of the thyroid clonotypes that were expanded above 0.001.

The chain couples TRBV5-1 to TRBJ1-6; D not certain. The sequence came from a man aged 18 to 30 with Graves' ophthalmopathy. The specimen was blood. The CDR3 spells CASSRGPRGNSPLHF. The CDR3, as DNA: TGCGCCAGCAGCCGAGGACCCAGAGGCAATTCACCCCTCCACTTT.